Presented here are 10 T cell receptor beta chains from one specimen sequenced in a study of blood T cell repertoires in COVID-19. The repertoire was sequenced with immunoSEQ multiplex PCR; TCRdb's copy has only in-frame clones and lacks some. The data show about 190,000 clones, about 86% seen once. Sequencing input: peripheral blood. The receptor set was obtained from a woman between 18 and 29 years old who had recovered from COVID-19.

V is TRBV19 and J is TRBJ1-6; no clear D. V was trimmed by 5 bases and J by 4 bases, leaving 3 bases between them. Germline V gene data show CDR1 as LNHDA and CDR2 as SQIVND (reference sequence). This CDR3 contains 12 residues. CDR3 loop: CASSYYNSPLHF. The CDR3 nucleotides read TGTGCCAGTAGTTATTATAATTCACCCCTCCACTTT.

The V call is TRBV7-2, the J call TRBJ1-1; a weak D match, TRBD1 (5 bases). Per the germline V gene, CDR1 is SGHTA and CDR2 is FQGNSA. This CDR3 comprises 14 residues. V lost 5 bases, J lost 4 bases, and 14 bases lay in between. CDR3 bases: TGTGCCAGCAGCCTAGGCCAGGGTCGCACTGAAGCTTTCTTT. This encodes CASSLGQGRTEAFF.

The J gene is TRBJ2-5, the V gene TRBV7-2, with TRBD1 matching over 7 bases. The CDR3 is 15 amino acids. Germline V gene data show CDR1 as SGHTA and CDR2 as FQGNSA. The J segment lost 2 bases and the V segment lost 5 bases, leaving 8 bases of the junction unmatched. CDR3 coding DNA: TGTGCCAGCAGCGTGTTACGGGGACAGCAAGAGACCCAGTACTTC. Its translation is CASSVLRGQQETQYF.

This clone is a singleton in its sample. The V and J genes are TRBV4-2 and TRBJ2-3; 9 bases fit TRBD2. CDR3 length: 16 residues. V was pared by 4 bases and J by 2 bases, with 7 bases of the junction left unmatched. The germline gives CDR1 LGHNA, CDR2 YNFKEQ. The CDR3 coding sequence is TGTGCCAGCAGCCTGGCTAGCGGGGAGAACACAGATACGCAGTATTTT. Translating gives CASSLASGENTDTQYF.

The chain's CDR3 is CASSLPGAELQETQYF. The CDR3 bases are TGTGCCAGCAGCCTGCCGGGAGCGGAGCTACAAGAGACCCAGTACTTC. The chain carries TRBV3-1 (or the pseudogene TRBV3-2) and TRBJ2-5; D may be TRBD2 (6 bases). CDR3 length equals 16 residues. Deletions cut 4 bases from V and 2 bases from J, with 17 bases between. Germline V gene sequence: CDR1 LGHDT, CDR2 YNNKEL (reference sequence).

This clone has only one observation. V usage is TRBV5-5 and J usage is TRBJ1-4; D is ambiguous. This CDR3 has 15 amino acids. Trimming left V 1 base short and J 1 base short, with 8 bases between. Germline-derived CDR1 and CDR2 are SGHKS and YYEKEE (reference sequence). The DNA of the CDR3 is TGTGCCAGCAGCTTGCAGGAATTAACTAATGAAAAACTGTTTTTT. Translation gives CASSLQELTNEKLFF.

This chain uses TRBV5-6 with TRBJ1-5, with 8 bases identical to TRBD1. V shed 3 bases, J shed 6 bases, and the junction held 5 bases outside the gene matches. CDR3 size: 14 residues. Per germline, CDR1 SGHDT and CDR2 YYEEEE. The CDR3 is CASSYNRGSQPQHF. CDR3 DNA sequence: TGTGCCAGCAGCTACAACAGGGGGAGTCAGCCCCAGCATTTT.

This rearrangement joins TRBV6-2 or TRBV6-3 to TRBJ1-5; TRBD1 agrees at 7 bases. The CDR3 runs 19 residues. The germline gives CDR1 MNHEY, CDR2 SVGEGT. With 5 bases clipped from V and 0 bases from J, the junction kept 16 bases outside the gene matches. The CDR3 sequence is CASSPWTGLPVGSNQPQHF. In nucleotides, the CDR3 is TGTGCCAGCAGTCCGTGGACAGGCCTGCCGGTGGGTAGCAATCAGCCCCAGCATTTT.

The chain joins TRBV25-1 to TRBJ1-2; D unresolved. Trimming removed 1 base at V and 4 bases at J, with 13 bases between. Germline lookup yields CDR1 MGHDK and CDR2 SYGVNS. The CDR3 covers 15 residues. CDR3 bases: TGTGCCAGCAGTGAATTGGGTATGGACTCCTATGGCTACACCTTC. Translated: CASSELGMDSYGYTF.

This chain joins TRBV18 and TRBJ1-1; D is unclear. Germline V gene lookup returns CDR1 KGHSH and CDR2 LQKENI. CDR3 size: 12 residues. Deletions cut 2 bases from V and 7 bases from J, with 8 bases between. CDR3 sequence reads: CASSPLGGEAFF. The CDR3 region has the DNA TGTGCCAGCTCACCATTGGGAGGTGAAGCTTTCTTT.